This T cell receptor beta chain was retrieved from a study of T-cell memory formation after mild COVID-19. The sample holds a few counts of this clonotype. TCRdb used MiXCR to reprocess the 5' RACE reads, holding one entry per CDR3 protein. This sample has almost 550,000 distinct CDR3 sequences, with roughly 20% found just once. J lost 4 bases, V lost 4 bases, and 3 bases had no gene match. The germline V gene has CDR1 LGHNA and CDR2 YNFKEQ. The CDR3 length is 14 residues. Input material: PBMCs or a T cell subset sorted from them (not recorded which). The rearrangement joins TRBV4-2 to TRBJ2-3, with 9 bases lining up with TRBD2. This TCR was recovered from an adult woman who had mild COVID-19 (a few samples of this study predate the infection). Cell type and time point are not known. The CDR3 region is CASSPSGTADTQYF. In DNA form, the CDR3 reads TGTGCCAGCAGCCCTAGCGGGACGGCAGATACGCAGTATTTT.